This passage covers 20 T cell receptor beta chains from one sample sequenced in a study of T-cell reconstitution after alpha-beta-depleted transplantation in children. Preparation of the TCRbeta library involved a method that used unique molecular identifiers. TCRdb ran MiXCR on the PCR reads and lists one entry per CDR3 protein. This table has over 150,000 distinct CDR3 sequences, roughly 6% appearing once. Specimen: PBMCs, collected before TCRalphabeta/CD19-depleted stem cell transplant. The receptors were gathered from a girl under three years old with combined immunodeficiency, due to receive a stem cell transplant.

Ten or more counts support this clonotype. The chain joins TRBV12-3 or TRBV12-4 to TRBJ1-1; TRBD1 might be the D (5 bases). The CDR3 is 13 residues long. Trimming removed 8 bases at V and 2 bases at J, with 12 bases between. Written as DNA, the CDR3 is TGTGCCAGCGGTTGGAGGGGAAACACTGAAGCTTTCTTT. Amino acid sequence: CASGWRGNTEAFF.

Many counts were recorded for this clonotype. The V gene is TRBV13, the J gene TRBJ2-1; D may correspond to TRBD1 or TRBD2 (6 bases each). Per the germline V gene, CDR1 is PRHDT and CDR2 is FYEKMQ (reference sequence). The CDR3 runs 15 residues. V shed 2 bases and J shed 4 bases, with 12 bases lying between them. CDR3 loop: CASSLRGAAYNEQFF. CDR3 DNA sequence: TGTGCCAGCAGCTTAAGGGGGGCTGCGTACAATGAGCAGTTCTTC.

This clonotype was seen ten or more times. The CDR3 nucleotides are TGTGCCACCAGCAATTTGGGGTTCGCTTTCTTT. It yields the protein CATSNLGFAFF. The rearrangement joins TRBV15 to TRBJ1-1; D is undetermined. Germline V gene data show CDR1 as LNHNV and CDR2 as YYDKDF (reference sequence). The CDR3 extends over 11 amino acids. V lost 4 bases to trimming and J lost 11 bases, with 11 bases between them.

This clonotype was seen ten or more times. The chain carries TRBV3-1 and TRBJ2-3, with TRBD2 matching over 7 bases. The J segment lost 5 bases and the V segment lost 4 bases, leaving 9 bases of the junction unmatched. The CDR3 contains 15 residues. Germline CDR1 and CDR2: LGHDT and YNNKEL (reference sequence). The CDR3 DNA sequence: TGTGCCAGCAGCCCTACGTCGGGCGGGGGAGATACGCAGTATTTT. Its translation is CASSPTSGGGDTQYF.

In this sample, this clonotype turned up many times. The chain couples TRBV10-3 to TRBJ2-1, with 7 bases aligning to TRBD1. The CDR3 length is 17 residues. CDR1 is ENHRY and CDR2 is SYGVKD in the germline V gene. Trimming cost V 1 base and J 4 bases; bases outside gene matches: 10. The CDR3 DNA reads as TGTGCCATCAGTGAGTGGATGGGACAGCCCCCATACAATGAGCAGTTCTTC. Amino acid sequence: CAISEWMGQPPYNEQFF.

About this clonotype itself: A much more abundant neighbour one base away suggests this may be a read error. V gene TRBV3-1 combines with J gene TRBJ2-1; TRBD2 agrees at 9 bases. This CDR3 region has 17 residues. V was clipped by 1 base and J by 6 bases; unmatched bases: 10. The germline gives CDR1 LGHDT, CDR2 YNNKEL (reference sequence). The CDR3 here is CASSQGASGTFCNEQFF. The CDR3 region has the DNA TGTGCCAGCAGCCAAGGGGCTAGCGGGACTTTCTGCAATGAGCAGTTCTTC.

This clonotype showed up many times. The chain combines TRBV28 with TRBJ2-3, with D perhaps matching TRBD2 (6 bases). The CDR3 has 15 amino acids. Trimming left V 4 bases short and J 0 bases short, with 11 bases between. Germline values: CDR1 MDHEN, CDR2 SYDVKM. CDR3 amino acids: CASSYGSSSTDTQYF. CDR3 DNA sequence: TGTGCCAGCAGTTACGGGAGCTCTAGCACAGATACGCAGTATTTT.

This clonotype was counted many times. The gene calls are TRBV20-1 and TRBJ2-1, with unresolved D. Trimming took 2 bases from V and 2 from J, leaving 19 bases between them. This CDR3 is 17 amino acids long. Germline loops: CDR1 DFQATT, CDR2 SNEGSKA (reference sequence). This CDR3 reads CSARTKDQSFPYNEQFF. CDR3 DNA: TGCAGTGCTAGAACAAAGGACCAATCCTTCCCCTACAATGAGCAGTTCTTC.

This clonotype was detected ten times or more. The V call is TRBV27, the J call TRBJ2-6; 7 bases line up with TRBD1. The CDR3 is 17 amino acids. The germline CDR1 and CDR2 sequences are MNHEY and SMNVEV (reference sequence). V trimming: 8 bases; J trimming: 0 bases; junction bases outside the gene matches: 10. Here the CDR3 DNA reads TGTGCCAGCGCCCGGGACAGCCGTAGCTCTGGGGCCAACGTCCTGACTTTC. Translating it yields CASARDSRSSGANVLTF.

The table lists this clonotype with many counts. The V call is TRBV28, the J call TRBJ2-4; the D gene could be TRBD1 or TRBD2 (5 bases each). Germline lookup yields CDR1 MDHEN and CDR2 SYDVKM. This CDR3 comprises 13 residues. V dropped 2 bases and J dropped 5 bases, with 7 bases sitting between them. For the CDR3, the DNA is TGTGCCAGCAGTTTACAGGGAGAAAACATTCAGTACTTC. Translating it yields CASSLQGENIQYF.

The chain joins TRBV20-1 to TRBJ2-5; 11 nucleotides match TRBD2. CDR1 DFQATT and CDR2 SNEGSKA come from the germline V gene (reference sequence). The CDR3 runs 17 residues. The CDR3, as DNA: TGCTGCGCTGGCGGTGTAGCGGGGGGGCCGAGTTTGGGGACCCAGTACTTC. Amino acids: CCAGGVAGGPSLGTQYF.

This clonotype was seen repeatedly, ten times or more. The genes are TRBV9 and TRBJ2-3; 10 nucleotides align to TRBD2. Germline loops: CDR1 SGDLS, CDR2 YYNGEE. Losses at the gene ends were 0 bases for V and 3 bases for J; bases not matched to a gene: 1. There are 15 residues in the CDR3. The CDR3 bases are TGTGCCAGCAGCGTAGCTAGCGGGAGTACAGATACGCAGTATTTT. Its protein is CASSVASGSTDTQYF.

This clonotype was observed many times. The rearrangement links TRBV29-1 to TRBJ2-1; 10 bases are a match to TRBD2. The J segment lost 8 bases and the V segment lost 3 bases, leaving 10 bases of the junction unmatched. CDR1 and CDR2 from the germline V gene are SQVTM and ANQGSEA. The CDR3 contains 15 residues. CDR3 nucleotide sequence: TGCAGCGTTGAGTCAGCGGGGGGGCCTGAAGATGAGCAGTTCTTC. Its translation: CSVESAGGPEDEQFF.

This clonotype was observed a few times. This chain uses TRBV29-1 with TRBJ2-1, with TRBD2 matching over 11 bases. The V gene end was trimmed by 4 bases and the J gene end by 15 bases; junction bases not matched to a gene: 14. The CDR3 loop spans 14 amino acids. The germline V gene encodes CDR1 SQVTM and CDR2 ANQGSEA. The CDR3 region is CSVVWENSGGAAFF. The CDR3 DNA follows: TGCAGCGTTGTGTGGGAGAATAGCGGGGGGGCCGCGTTCTTC.

This clonotype occurred many times. The chain is built from TRBV11-2 and TRBJ2-5; perhaps TRBD1 as D (6 bases). The length of the CDR3 is 14 residues. V lost 2 bases to trimming and J lost 1 base, with 8 bases between them. CDR1 is SGHAT, CDR2 FQNNGV, per germline. In nucleotides, the CDR3 is TGTGCCAGCAGCTTAACAGGGATCCAAGAGACCCAGTACTTC. Translating it yields CASSLTGIQETQYF.

At least ten counts were recorded for this clonotype. The chain has TRBV13 and TRBJ2-7; 9 bases are shared with TRBD1. The V segment lost 1 base and the J segment 5 bases; nucleotides outside the gene matches: 9. CDR1 is PRHDT and CDR2 is FYEKMQ in the germline V gene (reference sequence). The CDR3 spans 16 residues. Here the CDR3 DNA reads TGTGCCAGCAGCTTAGCGGGGGGTAGACAGGGGGACGAGCAGTACTTC. Translating gives CASSLAGGRQGDEQYF.

The chain recombines TRBV4-3 with TRBJ2-1; TRBD2 matches at 13 bases. After removal of 1 base from V and 6 bases from J, the junction contained 6 bases not matched to a gene. Germline V gene lookup returns CDR1 LGHNA and CDR2 YSLEER. The CDR3 covers 17 residues. The CDR3 loop is CASSQALAGGPGNEQFF. The CDR3 DNA is TGCGCCAGCAGCCAAGCACTAGCGGGAGGGCCAGGCAATGAGCAGTTCTTC.

This clonotype has at least ten counts. V usage is TRBV3-1 and J usage is TRBJ2-5, with TRBD2 matching over 8 bases. With V trimmed by 1 base and J by 2 bases, 9 bases remained unmatched. The germline V gene has CDR1 LGHDT and CDR2 YNNKEL (reference sequence). The CDR3 covers 17 residues. The DNA for the CDR3 is TGTGCCAGCAGCCAAGGGGGACTAGTTGGCCTTCAAGAGACCCAGTACTTC. It specifies CASSQGGLVGLQETQYF.

V usage is TRBV4-1 and J usage is TRBJ2-7, with D perhaps being TRBD1 or TRBD2 (5 bases each). The germline V and J ends were trimmed by 1 base and 6 bases, with 16 bases remaining between them. Germline values: CDR1 MGHRA, CDR2 YSYEKL. The CDR3 sequence is 15 residues long. The CDR3 sequence: CASSQVGTDFREQYF. CDR3 DNA: TGCGCCAGCAGCCAAGTCGGGACGGATTTTCGCGAGCAGTACTTC.

This clonotype was detected many times. CDR3 amino acids: CTAKSPLGTEAFF. The CDR3, as DNA: TGCACCGCCAAATCTCCTTTAGGGACTGAAGCTTTCTTT. V gene TRBV29-1 combines with J gene TRBJ1-1; D remains unclear. Germline V gene lookup returns CDR1 SQVTM and CDR2 ANQGSEA. CDR3 length: 13 residues.